This TCR beta chain was captured by sequencing in a study of T cell repertoires in cytomegalovirus infection. The CDR3 spans 13 residues. Germline CDR1 and CDR2: LNHDA and SQIVND (reference sequence). With 3 bases removed from V and 4 bases from J, the gap between germline ends came to 7 bases. TCRdb passed the reads through MiXCR, listing each CDR3 protein once. The sample contains roughly 860,000 distinct CDR3 sequences, over 25% of which appear only once. General observations from the study: Dominant in the ex vivo response were TCR beta clonotypes restricted by HLA-C and specific for CMV.

This clonotype was seen a few times. Its antigen is not known. The sequence derives from a human donor in good health (CMV status not recorded). Some clones in this sample may be carry-over from other donors' samples. The sample consisted of cultured CD8+ T cells from PBMCs, taken from culture after CMV antigen stimulation. V and J are TRBV19 and TRBJ1-5; D is unclear. The CDR3 region is CASSMTGNQPQHF. In DNA, the CDR3 is TGTGCCAGTAGTATGACGGGAAATCAGCCCCAGCATTTT.